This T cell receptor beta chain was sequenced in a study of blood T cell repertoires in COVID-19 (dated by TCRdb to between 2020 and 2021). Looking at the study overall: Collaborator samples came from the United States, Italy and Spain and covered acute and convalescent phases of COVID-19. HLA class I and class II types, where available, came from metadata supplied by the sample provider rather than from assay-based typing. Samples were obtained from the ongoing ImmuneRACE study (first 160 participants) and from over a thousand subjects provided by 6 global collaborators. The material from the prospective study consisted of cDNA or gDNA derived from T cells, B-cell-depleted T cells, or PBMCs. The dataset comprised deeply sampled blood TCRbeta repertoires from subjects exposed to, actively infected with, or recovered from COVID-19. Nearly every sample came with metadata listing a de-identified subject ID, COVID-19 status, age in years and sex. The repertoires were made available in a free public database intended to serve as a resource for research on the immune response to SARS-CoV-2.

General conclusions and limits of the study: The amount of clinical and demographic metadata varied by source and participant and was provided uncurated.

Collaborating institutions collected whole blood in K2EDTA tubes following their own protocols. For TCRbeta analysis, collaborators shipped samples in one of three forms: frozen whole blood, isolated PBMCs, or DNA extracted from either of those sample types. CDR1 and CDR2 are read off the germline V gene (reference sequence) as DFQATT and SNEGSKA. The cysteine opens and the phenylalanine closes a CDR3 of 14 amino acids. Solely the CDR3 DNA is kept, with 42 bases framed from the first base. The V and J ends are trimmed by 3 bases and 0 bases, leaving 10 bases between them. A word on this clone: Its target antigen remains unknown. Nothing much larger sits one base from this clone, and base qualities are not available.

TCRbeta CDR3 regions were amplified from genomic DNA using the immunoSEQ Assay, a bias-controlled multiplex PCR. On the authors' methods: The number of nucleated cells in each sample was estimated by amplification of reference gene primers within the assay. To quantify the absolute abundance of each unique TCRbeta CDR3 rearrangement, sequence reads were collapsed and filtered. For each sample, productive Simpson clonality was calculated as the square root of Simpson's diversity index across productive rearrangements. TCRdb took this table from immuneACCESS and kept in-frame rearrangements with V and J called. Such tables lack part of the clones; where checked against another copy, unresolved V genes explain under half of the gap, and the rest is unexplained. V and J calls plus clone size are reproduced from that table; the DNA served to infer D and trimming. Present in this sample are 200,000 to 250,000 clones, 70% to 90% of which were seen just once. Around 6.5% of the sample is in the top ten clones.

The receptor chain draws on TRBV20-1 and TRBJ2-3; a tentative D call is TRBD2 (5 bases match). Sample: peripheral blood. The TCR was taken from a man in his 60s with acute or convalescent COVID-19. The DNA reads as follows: TGCAGTGCTAGTAGCTGGACTAGCACAGATACGCAGTATTTT. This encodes CSASSWTSTDTQYF.